The 18 T cell receptor beta chains below all came from one sample that was sequenced in a study of T cell responses to AZD1222 COVID-19 vaccine. This table comes from immunoSEQ multiplex PCR, and its TCRdb copy is limited to in-frame clones, with some not included. Of tens of thousands of clones listed, roughly 90% are singletons. Here the sequenced sample was peripheral blood, taken 28 days after the second AZD1222 dose. The receptors were sampled from an adult who received the AZD1222 COVID-19 vaccine.

The chain combines TRBV18 with TRBJ1-3, with 7 nucleotides matching TRBD1. Germline V gene lookup returns CDR1 KGHSH and CDR2 LQKENI. V gave up 6 bases and J gave up 1 base; unmatched junction bases: 6. This CDR3 contains 15 residues. CDR3 DNA sequence: TGTGCCAGCTCCGAAGCGACAGGGTCTGGAAACACCATATATTTT. Translated, it gives CASSEATGSGNTIYF. The whole variable domain, remainder taken from reference TRBV18 and TRBJ1-3, is NAGVMQNPRHLVRRRGQEARLRCSPMKGHSHVYWYRQLPEEGLKFMVYLQKENIIDESGMPKERFSAEFPKEGPSILRIQQVVRGDSAAYFCASSEATGSGNTIYFGEGSWLTVV.

This chain's CDR3 is CASGLVLQRGLETQYF. For the CDR3, the DNA is TGTGCTAGTGGTTTGGTACTCCAGAGGGGGCTGGAGACCCAGTACTTC. The chain carries TRBV12-5 and TRBJ2-5; 7 nucleotides line up with TRBD1. Germline loops: CDR1 LGHNT, CDR2 FRNRAP. This CDR3 spans 16 amino acids. The junction had 9 bases not matched to a gene; V was cut back by 0 bases and J by 5 bases.

This clone was picked up one time. The rearrangement links TRBV28 to TRBJ1-3; D gene uncertain. CDR3 size: 14 residues. Germline V gene sequence: CDR1 MDHEN, CDR2 SYDVKM. V was shortened by 4 bases and J by 0 bases, with 7 bases between the two germline ends. CDR3 DNA sequence: TGTGCCAGCAGTTCAAGCGGCTCTGGAAACACCATATATTTT. Protein: CASSSSGSGNTIYF.

The chain links TRBV7-2 to TRBJ2-1, with D perhaps assigned TRBD1 or TRBD2 (5 bases each). The CDR3 is made up of 15 amino acids. From germline, CDR1 is SGHTA and CDR2 FQGNSA. Trimming removed 3 bases at V and 3 bases at J, with 12 bases between. The CDR3, as DNA: TGTGCCAGCAGCTTCTCCGGGACGGACTACAATGAGCAGTTCTTC. Amino acid sequence: CASSFSGTDYNEQFF.

The chain has TRBV5-6 and TRBJ2-5, with TRBD1 identical over 8 bases. The CDR3 sequence is 14 residues long. The V gene end was trimmed by 4 bases and the J gene end by 5 bases; junction bases not matched to a gene: 7. CDR1 and CDR2 from the germline V gene are SGHDT and YYEEEE. As DNA, the CDR3 is TGTGCCAGCAGCAAACAGGGGGGTCATGAGACCCAGTACTTC. Residues: CASSKQGGHETQYF.

The chain recombines TRBV16 with TRBJ1-2; 8 bases fit TRBD1. The CDR3 extends over 16 amino acids. Germline lookup yields CDR1 KGHSY and CDR2 FQNENV. V trimming: 5 bases; J trimming: 4 bases; junction bases outside the gene matches: 12. CDR3 DNA: TGTGCCAGCAGCTCACTTGGACAGGGACTAGGCTATGGCTACACCTTC. Translated: CASSSLGQGLGYGYTF.

There are a few counts of this clone. The chain is built from TRBV4-2 and TRBJ2-5; D is unresolved. Germline V lookup: CDR1 LGHNA, CDR2 YNFKEQ. This CDR3 has 15 residues. V lost 0 bases and J 2 bases, leaving 10 bases between the germline ends. The CDR3 loop reads CASSQDRRKQETQYF. CDR3 DNA sequence: TGTGCCAGCAGCCAAGATCGGCGGAAGCAAGAGACCCAGTACTTC.

The V and J genes are TRBV3-1 (or the pseudogene TRBV3-2) and TRBJ2-5; 7 nucleotides agree with TRBD1. V lost 2 bases, J lost 5 bases, and 2 bases stayed unmatched. Per germline, CDR1 LGHDT and CDR2 YNNKEL (reference sequence). The CDR3 has 13 residues. The CDR3 is CASSQKGAETQYF. CDR3 in DNA: TGTGCCAGCAGCCAAAAGGGGGCGGAGACCCAGTACTTC.

On this clone: Mismatch with germline at one junction end may stem from a read error. The chain is built from TRBV28 and TRBJ2-7; D is unclear. The CDR3 has 13 residues. The germline V gene has CDR1 MDHEN and CDR2 SYDVKM. For the CDR3, the DNA is TGTGCCACCAGTTTTAACGGATACTACGAGCAGTACTTC. Translated, it gives CATSFNGYYEQYF.

CDR3 sequence reads: CASSTGGGSYGYTF. DNA for the CDR3: TGTGCCAGCAGTACAGGGGGCGGGAGCTATGGCTACACCTTC. The rearrangement joins TRBV28 to TRBJ1-2; TRBD1 aligns across 9 bases. Germline V gene sequence: CDR1 MDHEN, CDR2 SYDVKM. V was pared by 5 bases and J by 4 bases, with 5 bases of the junction left unmatched. The CDR3 length is 14 residues.

The rearrangement uses TRBV18 and TRBJ2-7; 10 nucleotides agree with TRBD1. This CDR3 has 16 amino acids. V lost 0 bases, J lost 7 bases, and 9 bases stayed unmatched. CDR1 is KGHSH, CDR2 LQKENI, per germline. CDR3 region: CASSPPATGGLGEQYF. Written as DNA, the CDR3 is TGTGCCAGCTCACCACCTGCGACAGGGGGCTTGGGTGAGCAGTACTTC.

Only one count was recorded for this clone. The chain recombines TRBV5-1 with TRBJ1-1; D is uncertain. The CDR3 extends over 14 amino acids. Germline CDR1 SGHRS, CDR2 YFSETQ. Trimming took 0 bases from V and 9 from J, leaving 15 bases between them. CDR3 loop: CASSLGSPVQKAFF. CDR3 DNA: TGCGCCAGCAGCTTGGGCTCTCCGGTGCAGAAAGCTTTCTTT.

The chain has TRBV19 and TRBJ2-1, with TRBD2 matching over 9 bases. This CDR3 contains 15 residues. From germline, CDR1 is LNHDA and CDR2 SQIVND (reference sequence). Trimming took 3 bases from V and 3 from J; bases not matched to a gene: 3. The CDR3 here is CASSMRRGGYNEQFF. Here the CDR3 DNA reads TGTGCCAGTAGTATGAGGCGGGGGGGCTACAATGAGCAGTTCTTC.

This sequence joins TRBV7-2 and TRBJ2-1, with D uncertain. CDR3 size: 14 residues. Deletions cut 6 bases from V and 6 bases from J, with 15 bases between. Germline assignment: CDR1 SGHTA and CDR2 FQGNSA. CDR3 sequence: CASRGFSTLNEQFF. The CDR3 region has the DNA TGTGCCAGCAGGGGTTTTTCAACCCTCAATGAGCAGTTCTTC.

This clone has only a few counts. V and J are TRBV10-3 and TRBJ1-1; the D gene is possibly TRBD1 (6 bases). V lost 6 bases and J lost 1, with 9 bases in between. Germline V gene lookup returns CDR1 ENHRY and CDR2 SYGVKD. The CDR3 has 13 amino acids. CDR3 protein: CAISQTGNTEAFF. In DNA, the CDR3 is TGTGCCATCAGCCAGACAGGGAACACTGAAGCTTTCTTT.

This clone was found once. This chain links TRBV25-1 with TRBJ1-5; 11 nucleotides align to TRBD1. This CDR3 contains 15 residues. CDR1 and CDR2 (germline): MGHDK, SYGVNS. V was pared by 5 bases and J by 4 bases, with 4 bases of the junction left unmatched. The CDR3 nucleotides are TGTGCCAGCAGTCCCGGGACAGGGGGAAATCAGCCCCAGCATTTT. Encoded protein: CASSPGTGGNQPQHF. The complete variable domain, with remaining parts taken from reference TRBV25-1 and TRBJ1-5, reads EADIYQTPRYLVIGTGKKITLECSQTMGHDKMYWYQQDPGMELHLIHYSYGVNSTEKGDLSSESTVSRIRTEHFPLTLESARPSHTSQYLCASSPGTGGNQPQHFGDGTRLSIL.

The chain is built from TRBV6-1 and TRBJ2-7, with 8 bases matching TRBD2. Germline V lookup: CDR1 MNHNS, CDR2 SASEGT. Germline trimming cut 1 base from V and 3 bases from J; bases unmatched to any gene: 8. The CDR3 is 16 residues long. For the CDR3, the DNA is TGTGCCAGCAGTGAAGATGTCGGGGGGGTCGGCTACGAGCAGTACTTC. This gives the protein CASSEDVGGVGYEQYF.

The rearrangement links TRBV11-2 to TRBJ1-1, with 12 bases matching TRBD1. After removal of 8 bases from V and 6 bases from J, the junction contained 7 bases not matched to a gene. In germline, CDR1 is SGHAT, CDR2 FQNNGV. The CDR3 contains 14 residues. CDR3 amino acids: CASSGQGAISEAFF. CDR3 DNA: TGTGCCAGCTCGGGACAGGGGGCTATATCTGAAGCTTTCTTT.